The source of this T cell receptor (beta chain) is a study of cytomegalovirus exposure and HLA in healthy donors (dated by TCRdb to about 2017). In terms of the full investigation: In an earlier analysis of roughly 590 of the donors, approximately 300 Gb of sequence data and 100 million or so unique TCR beta sequences from roughly 180 million T cells were reported. HLA typing covered class I and class II loci at four-digit resolution. Donor age, sex, ethnicity and CMV serostatus were compiled together with the repertoire data. The genetic ancestry cluster associated with self-reported Caucasian donors included 81% of the roughly 400 genotyped donors. In a later genetic analysis, genome-wide SNP genotypes for about three fifths of the roughly 670 donors were used, and that subset was treated as a discovery cohort. The T cell repertoires of around 670 subjects were profiled by immunosequencing and related to cytomegalovirus serostatus. An earlier analysis of 500 to 650 of the donors applied high-throughput TCR beta sequencing to assess whether each TCR beta V gene segment acted as functional or pseudogenic. Rather than using new phenotypic data, the later analysis identified candidate immune exposures from TCR beta sequences and from how often those sequences occurred across donors. Typing coverage varied by locus: roughly 629-630 donors for A, B, C, DRB1 and DQB1; roughly 560 for DQA1; over 600 for DPA1; roughly 450 for DPB1. About five DR-DQ haplotypes were treated as single units for association and clustering because of strong linkage in the cohort. The study aimed to test whether cataloging public T cell receptors could reveal signatures of past pathogen exposure. Among some 400 genotyped donors of the cohort, an average of approximately 220,000 unique TCR beta nucleotide sequences was sequenced per donor, of which roughly 18% were non-productive. High-throughput TCR immunosequencing, statistical association of individual TCRs with disease status, and machine learning were combined to predict cytomegalovirus infection status. A separate validation cohort of roughly 130 different subjects was used in addition to the 666-subject first cohort. Every discovery cohort repertoire had been produced on one sequencing platform. A later analysis re-examined previously published TCR beta repertoires from 500 to 700 donors and added high-resolution HLA genotyping to investigate patterns of TCR occurrence. An early release covering about 600 HLA-typed donors comprised about 320 gigabases of sequencing data and around 86 million unique TCR sequences. Study-level results and caveats: A later analysis found that HLA-associated TCR beta chains were more clonally expanded and had lower generation probabilities than equally common non-associated chains. Assigning TCR associations to individual alleles was difficult when HLA alleles, especially DR and DQ, strongly co-occurred. In an earlier analysis of roughly 560 of the donors, most TCR beta V segments were observed in productive rearrangements about 87% or about 30% of the time, broadly matching IMGT annotations. Three of the identified cytomegalovirus-associated TCR beta chains were confirmed in vitro to be specific for cytomegalovirus antigens. Specific HLA alleles were associated with roughly 17,000 TCR beta sequences at a false discovery rate of 0.05 in a later analysis. For the cohort, immune exposure information was limited to CMV serostatus. A later analysis reported that several top co-occurrence clusters appeared linked to parvovirus B19, influenza, CMV and Epstein-Barr virus. A total of about 180 TCR beta chains were listed by the study as associated with cytomegalovirus. An association between a missense DCLRE1C variant and V-gene and J-gene trimming of TCR beta chains was found in a later genetic analysis and replicated in an independent cohort. According to a later analysis, most CMV-associated TCR beta chains appeared to be HLA-restricted, and the HLA associations seemed to be driven largely by CMV exposure. A later analysis found that TCR association rates varied across HLA loci, with DRB1 alleles showing the most associated TCRs and HLA-C alleles the fewest. The 87-base-pair reads could not distinguish some IMGT-functional V segments, including TRBV6-2 and TRBV6-3, so those segments were excluded. The earlier analysis of 587 of the donors excluded seventeen rarely observed V segments, including chromosome 9 orphons, because counts were too low. A later genetic analysis reported fewer N-insertions in productive TCRs among donors in an Asian-associated ancestry cluster than the roughly 700-donor mean. Most TCR sequences were seen in very few donors, while some public TCRs were found in many individuals. Sequencing depth was assumed to be roughly uniform across donors in the presence/absence analyses, though that assumption may not hold. Only TCR beta chains were sequenced in this cohort, and the absence of alpha or paired-chain data limited detectable features. A further reported finding was that TCR beta sequences accurately predicted the HLA-A and HLA-B alleles for most subjects in the first cohort. Linkage disequilibrium might explain the correlated functional status among segregating V segments, but an unknown experimental factor could not be excluded. According to the authors, the approach could potentially be generalized to other disease states and immunological phenotypes. Because HLA typing was unavailable for some donors at each locus, only the typed subset was used in association tests. In both the original and validation cohorts, the classifier was reported to diagnose cytomegalovirus status with high specificity and sensitivity. A cluster of highly shared sequence variants was judged likely to be a technical artifact of the sequencing pipeline.

The cohort consisted of more than 650 healthy bone marrow donors. Cohort members were all nominally healthy when sampled, although unrecorded immune exposures were likely present. The donor was CMV seropositive and belonged to the group of more than 250 seropositive cohort members. A peripheral blood sample was collected from each donor, and TCR beta sequencing was performed on peripheral blood mononuclear cells. The Qiagen DNeasy Blood Extraction Kit was used to extract genomic DNA from the blood cell samples. About this clone: Its antigen specificity is not known. Within one base of it there is no much larger clone, and no base qualities were kept.

The CDR3 starts with the cysteine, ends with the phenylalanine, and has 11 residues. The sequence is cut down to CDR3 DNA, 33 bases in frame from base 1. The V and J ends are trimmed by 3 bases and 5 bases, leaving 2 bases between them. CDR1 and CDR2, looked up from the germline V gene, are SGHNT and YENEEA. Library prep was done by the immunoSEQ multiplex PCR assay. The multiplex PCR relied on a mix of 60 forward primers for TCR Vbeta segments and 13 reverse primers for TCR Jbeta segments. The CDR3 region of rearranged TCR beta genes was amplified from genomic DNA with a multiplex PCR assay. The amplified TCR beta libraries were sequenced on the Illumina HiSeq System as 87-base-pair reads. The study's processing was this. A later analysis tallied 80 million to 95 million unique TCR beta chains across the 666 repertoires, and some 10 million of those chains were shared by two or more donors. Raw reads were error-corrected and collapsed into unique sequences with a nearest-neighbor algorithm that merged closely related sequences to remove PCR and sequencing errors. CDR3 sequences were aligned to IMGT reference sequences to assign V, D and J gene segments. Each retained sequence needed at least a six-nucleotide match to both a V gene segment and a J gene segment. A rearrangement was called productive if the CDR3 had no stop codons and remained in frame with V and J, and every other rearrangement was called non-productive. CDR3 was defined according to IMGT convention as the region running from the second conserved V-encoded cysteine to the conserved J-encoded phenylalanine. The earlier analysis of about 590 of the donors excluded sequences that lacked an unambiguous match to a single V gene segment. An earlier analysis of a few hundred of the donors classified V segments as functional when productive rearrangements were above 56.7% and as segregating when the standard deviation between donors was above 5%. To diagnose cytomegalovirus status from the catalog of TCR beta chain sequences, a statistical classification framework was built. V and J gene assignment, in a later analysis, came from comparing TCR nucleotide sequences with IMGT/GENE-DB human TR gene sequences. A later analysis assigned CDR3 sequences and most-parsimonious VDJ recombination scenarios with the TCRdist pipeline. A later analysis defined each TCR beta chain by its CDR3 amino acid sequence plus V-gene family, and excluded reads lacking a unique V-gene family. To address suspected cross-contamination and a sequencing artifact, a later analysis removed a few hundred highly shared, low-generation-probability nucleotide sequences. In a later analysis, a clonal expansion index for each public chain was calculated from normalized within-repertoire ranks of inferred template counts. Generation probabilities in a later analysis came from a VDJ recombination model fitted to out-of-frame rearrangements, and those results were checked against IGoR. In a later analysis, TCR-TCR, TCR-HLA and TCR-CMV co-occurrence was scored with hypergeometric tests, and a repertoire-size bias correction was applied to TCR pairs. False discovery rates were estimated in a later analysis by permuting HLA or CMV assignments 20 times. A later analysis grouped co-occurring TCRs with DBSCAN, adding TCRdist sequence similarity when clustering within HLA-allele-positive subsets. For co-occurrence clustering, repertoires with fewer than 30,000 or more than 120,000 public chains were excluded, along with roughly 5 repertoires with anomalous nucleotide sharing. What TCRdb holds here is the immuneACCESS table cut down to in-frame rearrangements. Part of the clones is not present; checked against another copy, under half of the missing clones reflect an unresolved V gene, and the others are unexplained. V and J calls and clone size are given by that table; D and trimming were obtained from the DNA. The sample table records fewer than 55,000 clones; less than 75% of these occur just once. 22% of the sample goes to the ten largest clones.

The source material was PBMCs. The clonotype originates from a woman aged 50 to 60 in good health and CMV-seropositive. The chain is assembled from TRBV11-3 and TRBJ2-1; too little of a D gene remains to name it. The bases are TGTGCCAGCAGCTTTAACAATGAGCAGTTCTTC. Its amino acids are CASSFNNEQFF.